Detailed here is one T cell receptor (beta chain). Using immunoSEQ multiplex PCR, the repertoire was profiled, and TCRdb retains in-frame clones only, with some absent. The sample lists 300,000 to 400,000 clones, 80% to 90% occurring once. The source of the sample is a study of blood T cell repertoires in COVID-19. The specimen sequenced was peripheral blood. The clonotype comes from a man aged 25 to 40 with COVID-19, enrolled during active disease.

The CDR3 loop is CASSLLWSQAASGNTIYF. The DNA of the CDR3 is TGCGCCAGCAGCTTGTTATGGTCCCAGGCTGCCTCTGGAAACACCATATATTTT. V gene TRBV5-1 combines with J gene TRBJ1-3; D remains ambiguous. The V end lost 1 base, the J end lost 0 bases, and 17 bases lay between the germline ends. The V gene's germline CDR1 is SGHRS and CDR2 YFSETQ. The length of the CDR3 is 18 residues.